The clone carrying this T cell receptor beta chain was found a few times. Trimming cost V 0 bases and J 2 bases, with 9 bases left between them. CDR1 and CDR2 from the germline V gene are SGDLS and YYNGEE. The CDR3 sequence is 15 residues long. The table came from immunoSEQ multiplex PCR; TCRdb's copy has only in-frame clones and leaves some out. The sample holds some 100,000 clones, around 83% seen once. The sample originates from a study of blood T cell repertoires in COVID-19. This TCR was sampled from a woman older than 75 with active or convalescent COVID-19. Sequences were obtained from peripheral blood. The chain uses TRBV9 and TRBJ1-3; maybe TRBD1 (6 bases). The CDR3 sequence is CASSVAAGAGNTIYF. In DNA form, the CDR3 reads TGTGCCAGCAGCGTAGCGGCAGGGGCTGGAAACACCATATATTTT.